The entry below describes one TCR beta chain. The specificity of this receptor is unknown. Base qualities are missing; no much larger clone stands one base away. The sample originates from a study of identical twins (dated by TCRdb to the mid-2010s). Describing the broader study: TCR alpha and beta repertoires from monozygotic twins, unrelated adults of various ages and cord blood were deep-sequenced to test whether fetal clonotypes persist. To rule out contamination, replicate twin experiments were performed at different times with different library preparation protocols. Findings and caveats that apply to the study as a whole: Out-of-frame TCR alpha sharing in monozygotic twins was systematically underestimated by recombination models, whereas sharing between unrelated individuals was in agreement with the recombination models. The excess sharing between twins in beta out-of-frame sequences was weaker because fewer shared sequences reduced the signal-to-noise ratio. Conclusions relied on cross-sectional statistical analysis, since the same donors could not be followed over many years. Compared with coincidental sharing between unrelated individuals, out-of-frame TCR alpha sequences shared between twins showed an excess of sequences with low generation probability. Fewer insertions were carried by abundant cord blood beta clonotypes, a similar but weaker trend appeared in young adult naive repertoires, and no such trend appeared in memory repertoires. Zero-insertion analyses could be partly confounded by invariant T cells such as MAIT and iNKT, though diverse VJ usage argued against such confounding for most clonotypes.

V is pared back by 6 bases and J by 5 bases, with 20 bases lying between the germline termini. The CDR3, from cysteine to phenylalanine, totals 14 residues. Of all the DNA, just the CDR3 is kept, 42 bases in frame from base 1. CDR1 and CDR2, per the germline V gene (reference sequence), are DFQATT and SNEGSKA. Preparation of the library involved 5' RACE. The run used an Illumina HiSeq 2000. A universal primer binding site was added through template switching, and the final cDNA carried a unique molecular identifier so that TCR cDNA molecules could be counted accurately. Specific primers in the conserved constant-segment region were used to synthesize first-strand cDNA for the TCR alpha and beta chains. To control for contamination, each cDNA library was double barcoded with a SMART-Mk sample barcode plus Illumina barcodes. TruSeq adapter sequences and Illumina sample barcodes were added in two successive PCR steps. TCR alpha and beta cDNA libraries were sequenced on the Illumina HiSeq platform with custom primers. The original pipeline was this. MiGEC processed the raw reads to extract unique molecular identifiers, while MiXCR was used to determine the CDR3 positions. For each individual, recombination models were inferred using an EM algorithm with the repgenHMM and IGoR tools. The analysis of shared clonotypes was done with the tcR package in R, with sharing normalized by the product of cloneset sizes. To study raw recombination without the effects of thymic and clonal selection, out-of-frame nonproductive sequences were analyzed. TCRdb reworked the public reads: Q25 trimming with fastp, MiXCR clone assembly, productive beta chains retained. Identical CDR3 protein sequences are pooled into one entry, listed with their most common genes and DNA. The authors' filters were not applied to this entry. Counted in this sample were 250,000 or so distinct CDR3 sequences; approximately 8.3% of them appeared once. The top ten hold 2.5% to 3.5% of the sample.

All donors were healthy Caucasians. Three pairs of female monozygotic twins, all aged 18 to 29 years, made up the twin cohort. Positive isolation kits from Invitrogen were used to isolate the CD4+ and CD8+ T cell populations. This sample was shared with a second study, whose subject was yellow fever vaccine responses in identical twins. From the second report: According to the authors, in identical twins the way T cells responded to vaccination appeared partly convergent and partly personalized. In the study, vaccine-responding T cell clones were precisely tracked in identical twins.

This receptor was obtained from a woman aged 18-35 years in good health. The sequenced sample consisted of CD8+ T cells sorted from blood. Here the chain combines TRBV20-1 and TRBJ2-7; TRBD1 is a possible D gene, resting on 6 matching bases. DNA sequence: TGCAGTGCCAGGGGACGGCCCGACGTGAACGAGCAGTACTTC. Translated, this gives CSARGRPDVNEQYF.